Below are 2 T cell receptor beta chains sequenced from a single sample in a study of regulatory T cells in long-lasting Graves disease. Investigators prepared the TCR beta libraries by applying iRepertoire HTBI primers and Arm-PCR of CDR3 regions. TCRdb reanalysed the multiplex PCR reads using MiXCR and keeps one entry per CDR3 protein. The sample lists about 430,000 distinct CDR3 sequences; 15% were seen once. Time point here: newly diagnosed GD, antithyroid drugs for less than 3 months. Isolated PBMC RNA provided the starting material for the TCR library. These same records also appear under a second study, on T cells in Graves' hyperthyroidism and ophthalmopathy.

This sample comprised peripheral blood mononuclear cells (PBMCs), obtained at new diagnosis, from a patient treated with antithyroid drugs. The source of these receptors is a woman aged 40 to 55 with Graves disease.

The CDR3 DNA follows: TGTGCCAGCAGCCAAGCAACGGGAGGACCATACGAGCAGTACTTC. Protein product: CASSQATGGPYEQYF. The chain uses TRBV3-1 and TRBJ2-7; 7 bases agree with TRBD2. Germline lookup yields CDR1 LGHDT and CDR2 YNNKEL (reference sequence). The J segment lost 4 bases and the V segment lost 1 base, leaving 7 bases of the junction unmatched. The CDR3 covers 15 residues.

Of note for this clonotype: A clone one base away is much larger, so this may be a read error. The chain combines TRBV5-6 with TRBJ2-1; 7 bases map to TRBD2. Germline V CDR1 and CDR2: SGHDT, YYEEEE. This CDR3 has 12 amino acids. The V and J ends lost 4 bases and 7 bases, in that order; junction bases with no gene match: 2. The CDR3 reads CASSILANEQFF. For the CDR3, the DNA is TGTGCCAGCAGCATACTAGCGAATGAGCAGTTCTTC. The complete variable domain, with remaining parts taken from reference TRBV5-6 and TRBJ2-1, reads DAGVTQSPTHLIKTRGQQVTLRCSPKSGHDTVSWYQQALGQGPQFIFQYYEEEERQRGNFPDRFSGHQFPNYSSELNVNALLLGDSALYLCASSILANEQFFGPGTRLTVL.